This note documents a single T cell receptor (beta chain) sequence. Data came from immunoSEQ multiplex PCR; TCRdb stores just in-frame clones and leaves some out. The sample shows about 38,000 clones, approximately 90% of them seen only once. The CDR3 has 16 residues. Germline-derived CDR1 and CDR2 are LNHNV and YYDKDF (reference sequence). Trimming pared 8 bases from V and 1 base from J, leaving 19 bases between. The data were obtained in a study of PD-L1 blockade in urothelial cancer. Urothelial carcinoma affected the patients, and it was locally advanced or metastatic. This clonotype originated in a man aged 65 to 85 with urothelial cancer. The chain links TRBV15 to TRBJ2-3; tentatively, D is TRBD1 (5 bases). The sequences come from PBMCs, collected around atezolizumab (anti-PD-L1) treatment. CDR3 DNA sequence: TGTGCCACCCAGCAGGGAAGGAGACCCCGCACAGATACGCAGTATTTT. It translates to CATQQGRRPRTDTQYF.